This passage covers 10 T cell receptor beta chains from one sample sequenced in a study of blood T cell repertoires in COVID-19. The repertoire was sequenced with immunoSEQ multiplex PCR; TCRdb's copy has only in-frame clones and lacks some. This table has 99,000 or so clones, roughly 82% appearing once. Sequenced sample: peripheral blood. The receptors shown here come from a man aged 55 to 70 with acute or convalescent COVID-19.

The chain couples TRBV21-1 to TRBJ1-1; the table gives TRBD1 as D, unverified against the DNA. TRBV21-1 is a pseudogene locus. This CDR3 is built from 17 residues. CDR3 bases: TGTGCCAGCAGCAAAAAACGGACAGGGGGGGCTAACACTGAAGCTTTCTTT. Its protein is CASSKKRTGGANTEAFF.

The gene calls are TRBV6-5 and TRBJ1-2; D is ambiguous. The V gene lost 7 bases and the J gene lost 3 bases, with 18 bases spanning the gap. Germline CDR1 and CDR2: MNHEY and SVGAGI. CDR3 length: 15 residues. CDR3 DNA: TGTGCCAGCATTCCAAACCGGGCGGGTGACTATGGCTACACCTTC. Translation: CASIPNRAGDYGYTF.

The chain couples TRBV28 to TRBJ1-3; D call uncertain. This CDR3 contains 14 residues. Per germline, CDR1 MDHEN and CDR2 SYDVKM. V dropped 3 bases and J dropped 0 bases, with 6 bases sitting between them. The CDR3 DNA follows: TGTGCCAGCAGTTTCCAGGACTCTGGAAACACCATATATTTT. This sequence encodes CASSFQDSGNTIYF.

CDR3 residues: CASSLGQGSNQPQHF. In DNA form, the CDR3 reads TGCGCCAGCAGCTTGGGACAGGGGAGCAATCAGCCCCAGCATTTT. The V gene is TRBV5-1, the J gene TRBJ1-5; 8 bases align to TRBD1. CDR1 is SGHRS and CDR2 is YFSETQ in the germline V gene. Losses at the gene ends were 0 bases for V and 1 base for J; bases not matched to a gene: 0. The CDR3 totals 15 residues.

As concerns this clone: Other DNA sequences from this sample encode an identical CDR3 as well. The gene calls are TRBV3-1 (or the pseudogene TRBV3-2) and TRBJ1-1; TRBD1 might be the D (6 bases). The ends were cut back, 1 base at V and 7 bases at J, with 7 bases in the middle. Germline CDR1 and CDR2: LGHDT and YNNKEL (reference sequence). The length of the CDR3 is 12 residues. DNA of the CDR3: TGTGCCAGCAGCCAAGGAGGGGGTGAAGCTTTCTTT. It yields the protein CASSQGGGEAFF.

The V and J genes are TRBV29-1 and TRBJ1-4; 7 bases agree with TRBD1. The CDR3 extends over 13 amino acids. Germline CDR1 reads SQVTM; CDR2 reads ANQGSEA. V lost 7 bases, J lost 1 base, and 3 bases stayed unmatched. CDR3 sequence (DNA): TGCAGCGGATACAGGGGAACTAATGAAAAACTGTTTTTT. This gives the protein CSGYRGTNEKLFF.

The chain couples TRBV7-2 to TRBJ1-1; D remains ambiguous. The CDR3 sequence is 14 residues long. CDR1 is SGHTA and CDR2 is FQGNSA in the germline V gene. Trimming shortened V by 1 base and J by 5 bases, and 11 bases separated the two germline ends. As DNA, the CDR3 is TGTGCCAGCAGCTTAGAGGGAGGAGAAACTGAAGCTTTCTTT. Its translation: CASSLEGGETEAFF.

The chain couples TRBV3-1 (or the pseudogene TRBV3-2) to TRBJ1-4; D possibly corresponds to TRBD1 (6 bases). The V end was cut by 4 bases, the J end by 4 bases, with 13 bases between. Per germline, CDR1 LGHDT and CDR2 YNNKEL (reference sequence). The CDR3 contains 15 residues. CDR3 in DNA: TGTGCCAGCAGCCCCCGGACAGCGCTTAATGAAAAACTGTTTTTT. This gives the protein CASSPRTALNEKLFF.

The chain is built from TRBV5-3 and TRBJ1-5; D is uncertain. TRBV5-3 is an open reading frame whose function is uncertain. Between the trimmed V and J ends, which lost 2 bases and 0 bases, there was a span of 12 bases. The CDR3 spans 16 residues. CDR3 loop: CARSFCDTHSNQPQHF. In DNA, the CDR3 is TGTGCCAGAAGCTTTTGCGACACGCATAGCAATCAGCCCCAGCATTTT.

This rearrangement joins TRBV5-1 to TRBJ2-6; 7 positions agree with TRBD1. The CDR3 length is 19 residues. J gave up 0 bases and V 4 bases, and 13 bases lay outside the gene matches. Germline V gene lookup returns CDR1 SGHRS and CDR2 YFSETQ. Here the CDR3 DNA reads TGCGCCAGCAGCACCCTTCCGGGACAGATAAGCTCTGGGGCCAACGTCCTGACTTTC. Translating it yields CASSTLPGQISSGANVLTF.